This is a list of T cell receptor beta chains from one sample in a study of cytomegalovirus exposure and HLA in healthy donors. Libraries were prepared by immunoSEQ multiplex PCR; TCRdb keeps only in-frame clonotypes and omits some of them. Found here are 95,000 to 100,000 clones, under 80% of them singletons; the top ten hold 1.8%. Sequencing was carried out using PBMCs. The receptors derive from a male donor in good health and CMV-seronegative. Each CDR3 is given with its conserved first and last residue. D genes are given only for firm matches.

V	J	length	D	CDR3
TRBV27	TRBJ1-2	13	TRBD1	CASSVDRGRLYTF
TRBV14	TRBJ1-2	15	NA	CASSQYRELVYGYTF
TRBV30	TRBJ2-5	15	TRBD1	CAWGTGTGIQETQYF
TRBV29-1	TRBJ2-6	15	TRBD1	CSVGQGAVGANVLTF
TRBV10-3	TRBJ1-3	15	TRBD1	CAISGDRVIGNTIYF
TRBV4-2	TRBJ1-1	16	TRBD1	CASSATGTGWNTEAFF
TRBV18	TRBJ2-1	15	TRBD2	CASSPPAGGSDEQFF
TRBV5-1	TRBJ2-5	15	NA	CASSQDSIVQETQYF
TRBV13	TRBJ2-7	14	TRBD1	CTSSLGQGQYEQYF
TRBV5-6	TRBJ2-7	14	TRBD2	CASLGRGRTHEQYF
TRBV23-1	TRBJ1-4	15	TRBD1	CASNRSGQGDEKLFF
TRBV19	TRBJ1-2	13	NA	CASSISGAYGYTF
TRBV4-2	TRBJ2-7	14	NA	CASSQVVSTYEQYF
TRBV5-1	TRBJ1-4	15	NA	CASSWVTATNEKLFF
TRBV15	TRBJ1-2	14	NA	CATSRRTDNYGYTF
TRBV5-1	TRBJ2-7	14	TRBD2	CASSSGTSAYEQYF
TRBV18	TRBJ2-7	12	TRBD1	CASSQTGGEQYF
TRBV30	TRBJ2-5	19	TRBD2	CAWSVSRQSALAVQETQYF
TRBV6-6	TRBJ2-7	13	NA	CASTISRGYEQYF
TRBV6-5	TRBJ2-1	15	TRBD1	CASSGGQGPYNEQFF
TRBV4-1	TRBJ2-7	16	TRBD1	CASSLTPGQERYEQYF
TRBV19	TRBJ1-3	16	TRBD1	CASSTVGTGFGNTIYF
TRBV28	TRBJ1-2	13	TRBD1	CAILPGQNYGYTF
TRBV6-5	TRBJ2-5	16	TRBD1	CASSYSSTGPPETQYF
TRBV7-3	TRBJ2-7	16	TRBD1	CASSLNQAGGLHEQYF
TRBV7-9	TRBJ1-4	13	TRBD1	CASSRDRMGKLFF
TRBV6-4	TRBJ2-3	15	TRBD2	CASSQLAGGTDTQYF
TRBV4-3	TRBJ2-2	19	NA	CASSQDLGRGGVNTGELFF
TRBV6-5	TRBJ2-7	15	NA	CASSYSDNSLGEQYF
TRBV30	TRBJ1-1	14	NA	CAWSVSRGGTEAFF
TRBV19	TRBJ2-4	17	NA	CASSVAGQGAYKNIQYF
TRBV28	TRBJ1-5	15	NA	CASRYPWQSNQPQHF
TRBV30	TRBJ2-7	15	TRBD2	CAWRYSGRVSYEQYF
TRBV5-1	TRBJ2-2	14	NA	CASSLAGVNGELFF
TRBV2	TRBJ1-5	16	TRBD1	CASSETGQGYNQPQHF
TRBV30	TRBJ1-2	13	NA	CAWSAARGHGYTF
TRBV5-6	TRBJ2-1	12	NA	CASSQLVNEQFF
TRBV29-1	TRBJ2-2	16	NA	CSVEDQGGRGTGELFF
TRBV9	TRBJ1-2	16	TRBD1	CASSVGGDRVSSGYTF
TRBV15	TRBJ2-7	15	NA	CATSRGTGLEYEQYF
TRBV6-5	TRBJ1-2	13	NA	CASSSTGNYGYTF
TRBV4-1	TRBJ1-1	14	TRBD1	CASSPGGTRTEAFF
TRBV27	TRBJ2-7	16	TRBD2	CASSSGTSGRDHEQYF